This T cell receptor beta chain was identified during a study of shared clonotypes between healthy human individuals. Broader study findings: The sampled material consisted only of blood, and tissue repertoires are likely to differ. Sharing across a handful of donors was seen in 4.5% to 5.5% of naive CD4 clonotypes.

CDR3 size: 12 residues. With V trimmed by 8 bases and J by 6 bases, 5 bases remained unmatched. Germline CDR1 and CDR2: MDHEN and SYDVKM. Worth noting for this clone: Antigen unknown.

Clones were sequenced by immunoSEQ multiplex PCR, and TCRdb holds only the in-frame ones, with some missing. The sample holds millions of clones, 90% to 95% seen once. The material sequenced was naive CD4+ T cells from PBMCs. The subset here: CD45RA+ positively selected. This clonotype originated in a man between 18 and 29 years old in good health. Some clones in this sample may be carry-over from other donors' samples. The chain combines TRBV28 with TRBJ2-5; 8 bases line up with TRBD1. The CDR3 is CASAYRGKTQYF. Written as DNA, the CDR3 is TGTGCCAGCGCCTACAGGGGGAAGACCCAGTACTTC.